A single TCR beta chain is shown here with its context. The antigen remains unidentified. Donors ranged from about 6 to 95 years old and were healthy Caucasians in Russia. This record belongs to a study of blood T cells in healthy people across ages. Study outcomes and limitations: Total diversity from one million sequenced T cells was likely underestimated. Expanded clonotype shifts may have been confounded, as the donors had an unknown CMV status.

A J-beta primer mix and a sample-barcoded 5' primer were used in a second PCR of roughly 7 to 12 cycles. Each cDNA molecule was tagged by a template-switch adaptor that had 12 random nucleotides. TCRdb ran MiXCR on the 5' RACE reads and lists one entry per CDR3 protein. The table records 1.5 million to 2 million distinct CDR3 sequences, roughly a third of them present only once. The sequence derives from a woman in her 30s in good health. Sequencing was performed on blood.

Here the CDR3 DNA reads TGTGCCAGCAGCTCTACCCCCAGCGGGAGGGGAGATACGCAGTATTTT. It yields the protein CASSSTPSGRGDTQYF. This chain connects TRBV5-8 to TRBJ2-3, with 10 bases aligning to TRBD2. Germline CDR1 is SGHTS and CDR2 is YDEGEE. J lost 5 bases, V lost 3 bases, and 9 bases had no gene match. The CDR3 consists of 16 residues.